This entry is about one T cell receptor beta chain. This entry belongs to a study of cytomegalovirus exposure and HLA in healthy donors. Researchers ran the PCR with 60 Vbeta and 13 Jbeta primers. The assay was immunoSEQ multiplex PCR, and TCRdb's table has in-frame clones only and misses some. The profile shows about 160,000 clones, over 65% of them singletons. In germline, CDR1 is SGHTS, CDR2 YDEGEE. There are 14 residues in the CDR3. V lost 2 bases to trimming and J lost 5 bases; unmatched junction nucleotides: 6. The sequence derives from a woman aged 40 to 50 in good health and CMV-seronegative. Sequencing was performed on PBMCs. The rearrangement links TRBV5-8 to TRBJ1-1, with TRBD1 matching 7 bases. In DNA form, the CDR3 reads TGTGCCAGCAGCTTCCTGACAGGGCGAACTGAAGCTTTCTTT. This encodes CASSFLTGRTEAFF. The complete variable domain, with remaining parts taken from reference TRBV5-8 and TRBJ1-1, reads EAGVTQSPTHLIKTRGQQATLRCSPISGHTSVYWYQQALGLGLQFLLWYDEGEERNRGNFPPRFSGRQFPNYSSELNVNALELEDSALYLCASSFLTGRTEAFFGQGTRLTVV.